This entry describes one T cell receptor (beta chain). Its antigen is undetermined. Reverse transcription of extracted RNA yielded cDNA, which provided the sequencing template. Sequencing was performed with immunoSEQ multiplex PCR; in TCRdb, only in-frame clones are kept and a portion is missing. The table has about 120,000 clones, 47% seen once; the top ten hold over 9.5%. This entry belongs to a study of CD8+ T cells in alopecia areata. Study-wide findings and caveats: Patients shared TCRs less clearly than mice did, possibly for HLA-related reasons. Scalp sample data also include resident alphabeta T cells from normal skin.

V shed 0 bases and J shed 7 bases, with 11 bases lying between them. CDR3 length equals 14 residues. The germline V gene has CDR1 SGDLS and CDR2 YYNGEE. PBMCs were stained for CD3, CD4 and CD8, and CD4+ and CD8+ T cells were sorted. The specimen was NKG2D-low CD8+ T cells sorted from blood. This chain joins TRBV9 and TRBJ2-1, with a tentative D call TRBD2 (6 bases). This receptor was obtained from a human donor with alopecia areata. Written as DNA, the CDR3 is TGTGCCAGCAGCGTAGGACTAGTAGGGAATGAGCAGTTCTTC. Translation: CASSVGLVGNEQFF. The variable domain in full, with the rest retrieved from reference TRBV9 and TRBJ2-1, is DSGVTQTPKHLITATGQRVTLRCSPRSGDLSVYWYQQSLDQGLQFLIQYYNGEERAKGNILERFSAQQFPDLHSELNLSSLELGDSALYFCASSVGLVGNEQFFGPGTRLTVL.